A selection of T cell receptor beta chains follows, all from one sample in a study of cytomegalovirus exposure and HLA in healthy donors. TCRdb's copy holds only in-frame clones and misses some; the assay was immunoSEQ multiplex PCR. The sample lists fewer than 85,000 clones, 94% seen once, with 0.63% in the top ten. The sequenced sample consisted of PBMCs. The receptors were sampled from a young woman in good health and CMV-seronegative. CDR3s include the opening cysteine and the closing phenylalanine or tryptophan. D genes are given only for firm matches.

.	TRBV4-3	TRBJ1-5	CASSPTEGGQPQHF	TGCGCCAGCAGCCCCACGGAGGGTGGTCAGCCCCAGCATTTT
.	TRBV18	TRBJ1-5	CASSHLDSSNQPQHF	TGTGCCAGCTCACACCTGGACAGCAGCAATCAGCCCCAGCATTTT
.	TRBV11-2	TRBJ1-3	CASSPPVGNTIYF	TGTGCCAGCAGCCCTCCCGTTGGAAACACCATATATTTT
TRBD1	TRBV16	TRBJ2-2	CASSHRTGDTGELFF	TGTGCCAGCAGCCACCGGACAGGGGACACCGGGGAGCTGTTTTTT
TRBD1	TRBV6-6	TRBJ2-2	CASRDRDTGELFF	TGTGCCAGCAGGGACAGGGACACCGGGGAGCTGTTTTTT
TRBD1	TRBV2	TRBJ1-6	CASGQGERSPLHF	TGTGCCAGCGGGCAGGGGGAACGGTCACCCCTCCACTTT
.	TRBV7-3	TRBJ2-2	CASSLSRSTGELFF	TGTGCCAGCAGCTTATCGCGGTCCACCGGGGAGCTGTTTTTT
.	TRBV7-9	TRBJ2-5	CASIRGLGETQYF	TGTGCCAGCATCCGGGGTTTGGGGGAGACCCAGTACTTC
.	TRBV19	TRBJ1-3	CASRSSSGNTIYF	TGTGCCAGTAGATCGAGTTCTGGAAACACCATATATTTT
TRBD1	TRBV4-1	TRBJ1-3	CASSRDRVSGNTIYF	TGCGCCAGCAGTCGCGACAGGGTTTCTGGAAACACCATATATTTT